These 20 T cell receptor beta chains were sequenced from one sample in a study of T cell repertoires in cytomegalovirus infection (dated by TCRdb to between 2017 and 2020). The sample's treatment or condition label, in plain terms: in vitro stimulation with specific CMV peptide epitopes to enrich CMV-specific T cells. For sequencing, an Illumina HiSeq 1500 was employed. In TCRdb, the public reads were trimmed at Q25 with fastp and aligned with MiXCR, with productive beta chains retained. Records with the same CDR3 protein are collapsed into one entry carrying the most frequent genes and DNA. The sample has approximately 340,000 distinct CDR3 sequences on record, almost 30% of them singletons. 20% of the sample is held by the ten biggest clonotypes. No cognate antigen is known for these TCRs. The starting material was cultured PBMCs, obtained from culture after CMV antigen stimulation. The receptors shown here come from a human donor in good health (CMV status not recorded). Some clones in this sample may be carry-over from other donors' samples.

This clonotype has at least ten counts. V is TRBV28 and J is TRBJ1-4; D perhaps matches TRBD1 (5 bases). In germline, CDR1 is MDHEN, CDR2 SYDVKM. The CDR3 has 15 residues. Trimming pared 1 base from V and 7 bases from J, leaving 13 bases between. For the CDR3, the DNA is TGTGCCAGCAGTTTATTAGGCCAGGGTGTTGAAAAACTGTTTTTT. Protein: CASSLLGQGVEKLFF.

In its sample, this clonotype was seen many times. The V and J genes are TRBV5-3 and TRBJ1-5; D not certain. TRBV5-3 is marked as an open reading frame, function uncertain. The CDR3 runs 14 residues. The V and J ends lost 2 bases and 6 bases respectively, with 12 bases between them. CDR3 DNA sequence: TGTGCCAGAAGCTTACCGGGCCCCGGTCAGCCCCAGCATTTT. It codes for CARSLPGPGQPQHF.

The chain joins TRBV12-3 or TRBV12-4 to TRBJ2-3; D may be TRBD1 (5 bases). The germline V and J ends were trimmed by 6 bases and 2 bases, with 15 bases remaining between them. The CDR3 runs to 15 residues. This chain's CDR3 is CASSPTGPNTDTQYF. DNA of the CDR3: TGTGCCAGCAGCCCAACAGGACCTAACACAGATACGCAGTATTTT.

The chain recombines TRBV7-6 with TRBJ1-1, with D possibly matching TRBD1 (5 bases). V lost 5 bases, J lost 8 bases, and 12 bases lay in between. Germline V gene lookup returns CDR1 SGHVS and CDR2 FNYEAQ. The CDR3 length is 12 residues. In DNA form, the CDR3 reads TGTGCCAGCAGCCCTCAGGGTGCCGAAGCTTTCTTT. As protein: CASSPQGAEAFF. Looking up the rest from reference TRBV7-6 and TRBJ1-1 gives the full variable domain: GAGVSQSPRYKVTKRGQDVALRCDPISGHVSLYWYRQALGQGPEFLTYFNYEAQQDKSGLPNDRFSAERPEGSISTLTIQRTEQRDSAMYRCASSPQGAEAFFGQGTRLTVV.

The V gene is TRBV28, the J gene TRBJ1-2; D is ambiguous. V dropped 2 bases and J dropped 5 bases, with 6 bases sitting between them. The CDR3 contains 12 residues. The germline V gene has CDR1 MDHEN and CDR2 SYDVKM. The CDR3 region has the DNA TGTGCCAGCAGTTTACGGTTTTATGGCTACACCTTC. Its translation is CASSLRFYGYTF.

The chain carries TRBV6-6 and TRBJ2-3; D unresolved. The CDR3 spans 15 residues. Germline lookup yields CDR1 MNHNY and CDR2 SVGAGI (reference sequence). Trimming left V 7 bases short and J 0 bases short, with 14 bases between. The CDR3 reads CASTQPRASTDTQYF. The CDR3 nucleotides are TGTGCCAGCACCCAACCAAGGGCTAGCACAGATACGCAGTATTTT.

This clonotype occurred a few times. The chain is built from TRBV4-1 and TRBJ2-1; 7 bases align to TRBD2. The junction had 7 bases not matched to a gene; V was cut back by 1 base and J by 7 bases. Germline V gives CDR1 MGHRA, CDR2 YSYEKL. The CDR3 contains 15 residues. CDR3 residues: CASSQGNGRTNEQFF. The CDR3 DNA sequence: TGCGCCAGCAGCCAAGGGAACGGGAGGACGAATGAGCAGTTCTTC.

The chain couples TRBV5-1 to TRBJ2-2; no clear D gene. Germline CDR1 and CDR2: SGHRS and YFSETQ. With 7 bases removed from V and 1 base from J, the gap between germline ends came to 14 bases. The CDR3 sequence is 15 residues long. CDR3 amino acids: CASRIFAGNTGELFF. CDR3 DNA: TGCGCCAGCCGAATCTTCGCAGGGAACACCGGGGAGCTGTTTTTT.

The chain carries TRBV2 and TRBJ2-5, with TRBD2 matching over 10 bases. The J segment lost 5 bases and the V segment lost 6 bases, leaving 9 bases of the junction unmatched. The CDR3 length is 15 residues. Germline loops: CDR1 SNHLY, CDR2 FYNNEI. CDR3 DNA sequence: TGTGCCAGCAGAAGGGAGCGGGGGGGCGGGGAGACCCAGTACTTC. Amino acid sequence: CASRRERGGGETQYF.

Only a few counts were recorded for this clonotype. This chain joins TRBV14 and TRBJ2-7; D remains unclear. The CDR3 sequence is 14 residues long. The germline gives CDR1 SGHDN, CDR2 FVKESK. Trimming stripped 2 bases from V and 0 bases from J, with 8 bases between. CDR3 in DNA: TGTGCCAGCAGCCAATCGGGCAGCTCCTACGAGCAGTACTTC. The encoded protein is CASSQSGSSYEQYF.

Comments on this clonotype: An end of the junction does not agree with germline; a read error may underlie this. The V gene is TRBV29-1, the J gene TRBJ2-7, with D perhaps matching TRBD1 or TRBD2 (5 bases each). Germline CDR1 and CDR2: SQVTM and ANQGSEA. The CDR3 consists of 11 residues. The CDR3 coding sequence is TGCAGCGTTGAAGTGGCCGGGGCTCTGGGCTTC. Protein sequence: CSVEVAGALGF.

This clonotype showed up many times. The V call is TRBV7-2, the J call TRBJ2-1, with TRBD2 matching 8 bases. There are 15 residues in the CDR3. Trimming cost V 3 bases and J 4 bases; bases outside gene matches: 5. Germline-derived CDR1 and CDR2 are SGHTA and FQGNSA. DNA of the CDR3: TGTGCCAGCAGCTTGGGGGCGGGGGGATACAATGAGCAGTTCTTC. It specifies CASSLGAGGYNEQFF.

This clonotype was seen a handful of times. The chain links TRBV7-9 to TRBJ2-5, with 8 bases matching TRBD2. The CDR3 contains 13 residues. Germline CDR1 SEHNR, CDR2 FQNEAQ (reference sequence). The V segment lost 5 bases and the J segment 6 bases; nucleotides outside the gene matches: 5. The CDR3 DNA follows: TGTGCCAGCAGCCCCGGGGGGGGTCAGACCCAGTACTTC. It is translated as CASSPGGGQTQYF.

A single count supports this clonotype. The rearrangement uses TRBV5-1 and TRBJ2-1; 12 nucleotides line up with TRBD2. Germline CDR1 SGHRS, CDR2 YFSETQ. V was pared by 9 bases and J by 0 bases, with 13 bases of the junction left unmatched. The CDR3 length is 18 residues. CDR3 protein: CATRPGTSGPSSYNEQFF. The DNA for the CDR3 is TGCGCCACCCGCCCAGGGACTAGCGGGCCCAGCTCCTACAATGAGCAGTTCTTC.

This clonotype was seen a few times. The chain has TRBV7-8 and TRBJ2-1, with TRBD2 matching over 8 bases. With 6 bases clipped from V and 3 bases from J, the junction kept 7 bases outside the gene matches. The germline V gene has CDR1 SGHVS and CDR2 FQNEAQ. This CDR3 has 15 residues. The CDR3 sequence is CASRIMSGGYNEQFF. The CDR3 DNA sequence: TGTGCCAGCAGGATAATGAGCGGGGGCTACAATGAGCAGTTCTTC. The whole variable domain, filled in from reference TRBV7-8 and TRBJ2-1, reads GAGVSQSPRYKVAKRGQDVALRCDPISGHVSLFWYQQALGQGPEFLTYFQNEAQLDKSGLPSDRFFAERPEGSVSTLKIQRTQQEDSAVYLCASRIMSGGYNEQFFGPGTRLTVL.

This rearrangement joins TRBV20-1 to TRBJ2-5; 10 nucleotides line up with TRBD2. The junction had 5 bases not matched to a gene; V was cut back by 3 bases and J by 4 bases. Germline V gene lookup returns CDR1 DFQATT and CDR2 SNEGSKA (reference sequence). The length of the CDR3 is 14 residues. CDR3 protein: CSASALAGRETQYF. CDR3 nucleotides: TGCAGTGCTAGCGCACTAGCGGGAAGAGAGACCCAGTACTTC.

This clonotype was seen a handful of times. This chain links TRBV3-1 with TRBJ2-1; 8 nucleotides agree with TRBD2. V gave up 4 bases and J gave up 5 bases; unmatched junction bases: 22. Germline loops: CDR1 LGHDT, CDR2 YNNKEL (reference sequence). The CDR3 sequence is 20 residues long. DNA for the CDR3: TGTGCCAGCAGCCTACATCGGGGACTAGATTCCCGGTTTTCTAACAATGAGCAGTTCTTC. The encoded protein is CASSLHRGLDSRFSNNEQFF.

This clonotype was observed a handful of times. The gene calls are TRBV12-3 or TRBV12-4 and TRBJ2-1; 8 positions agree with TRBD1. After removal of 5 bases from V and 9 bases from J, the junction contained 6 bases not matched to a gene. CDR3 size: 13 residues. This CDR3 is CASSVNGQGEQFF. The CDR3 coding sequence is TGTGCCAGCAGTGTGAATGGACAGGGTGAGCAGTTCTTC.

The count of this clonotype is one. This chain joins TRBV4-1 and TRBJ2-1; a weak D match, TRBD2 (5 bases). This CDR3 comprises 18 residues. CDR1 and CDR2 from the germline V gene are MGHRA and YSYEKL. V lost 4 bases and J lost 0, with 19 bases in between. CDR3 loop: CASSLASGYGSSYNEQFF. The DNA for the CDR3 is TGCGCCAGCAGCCTCGCGAGCGGCTATGGAAGCTCCTACAATGAGCAGTTCTTC.

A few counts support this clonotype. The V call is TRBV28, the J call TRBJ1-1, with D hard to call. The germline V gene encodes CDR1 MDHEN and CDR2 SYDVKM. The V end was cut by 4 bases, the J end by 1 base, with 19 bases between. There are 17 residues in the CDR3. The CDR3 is CASSSHGVWDTNTEAFF. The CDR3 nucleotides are TGTGCCAGCAGTTCCCATGGAGTTTGGGATACGAACACTGAAGCTTTCTTT.